This TCR beta chain appears in the sequencing data of a study of blood T cell repertoires in COVID-19. Study-wide context: Researchers got acute and convalescent COVID-19 samples from the United States, Italy and Spain. PBMCs, B-cell-depleted T cells, or T cells were the source of the cDNA or gDNA that made up the material.

This CDR3 spans 11 amino acids. Trimming shortened V by 7 bases and J by 4 bases, and 10 bases separated the two germline ends. CDR1 is SQVTM and CDR2 is ANQGSEA in the germline V gene. As processed by the authors: By means of reference gene primer amplification, nucleated cell counts were estimated. TCRdb's copy holds only in-frame clones and misses some; the assay was immunoSEQ multiplex PCR. For V, J and clone size, that table is used; D and trimming come from the DNA. The sample shows fewer than 350,000 clones, about 87% of them seen only once. The V gene is TRBV29-1, the J gene TRBJ1-2; weak D call: TRBD1 (5 bases). The receptor comes from a woman aged 50 to 60 who had recovered from COVID-19. Source material: peripheral blood. The CDR3 reads CSGGGAYGYTF. The CDR3 bases are TGCAGCGGGGGAGGGGCCTATGGCTACACCTTC.